Each of the 24 T cell receptor beta chains below was sequenced from the same sample in a study of response to subunit inactivated influenza vaccine. TCRdb redid the calling of the RT-PCR reads with MiXCR, one entry per CDR3 protein. The sample carries approximately 500,000 distinct CDR3 sequences, approximately 20% recorded once. These sequences were also reported in another study, on T cells expressing NK-cell markers. This second study notes: UMIs were included in TCR beta cDNA generated by 5'RACE template switching.

Material: CD4+ T cells sorted from PBMCs, obtained roughly 12 days after vaccination. Receptors originate from a man aged 45-65 years who received an inactivated influenza vaccine.

In its sample, this clonotype was seen a few times. This chain links TRBV6-5 with TRBJ2-5; D ambiguous. Germline V gene data show CDR1 as MNHEY and CDR2 as SVGAGI. The CDR3 is 16 amino acids. The V end was cut by 3 bases, the J end by 2 bases, with 16 bases between. In nucleotides, the CDR3 is TGTGCCAGCAGTTATGTTTCGGGTTTGGGGCAAGAGACCCAGTACTTC. It specifies CASSYVSGLGQETQYF.

This clonotype was detected only a few times. The chain has TRBV12-3 or TRBV12-4 and TRBJ1-3; no firm D call. The length of the CDR3 is 14 residues. Trimming shortened V by 2 bases and J by 4 bases, and 9 bases separated the two germline ends. The CDR3 protein is CASSLKLEGNTIYF. CDR3 bases: TGTGCCAGCAGTTTAAAGCTGGAGGGAAACACCATATATTTT.

In this sample, this clonotype turned up a few times. The chain links TRBV15 to TRBJ1-1; 7 bases map to TRBD1. The CDR3 consists of 15 residues. From germline, CDR1 is LNHNV and CDR2 YYDKDF (reference sequence). Trimming at V came to 2 bases and at J to 4 bases, leaving 7 bases not matched to a gene. CDR3 in amino acids: CATSRTKGAGTEAFF. The CDR3 DNA reads TGTGCCACCAGCAGAACCAAGGGGGCAGGCACTGAAGCTTTCTTT. The variable domain in full, completed from reference TRBV15 and TRBJ1-1, reads DAMVIQNPRYQVTQFGKPVTLSCSQTLNHNVMYWYQQKSSQAPKLLFHYYDKDFNNEADTPDNFQSRRPNTSFCFLDIRSPGLGDTAMYLCATSRTKGAGTEAFFGQGTRLTVV.

This clonotype has just a few counts. The chain carries TRBV7-6 and TRBJ2-1; 13 bases line up with TRBD2. V gave up 5 bases and J gave up 8 bases; unmatched junction bases: 9. CDR3 length equals 16 residues. The germline V gene has CDR1 SGHVS and CDR2 FNYEAQ. DNA of the CDR3: TGTGCCAGCAGCATTAGGACTAGCGGGAGTCGGCATGAGCAGTTCTTC. It codes for CASSIRTSGSRHEQFF.

V gene TRBV10-3 combines with J gene TRBJ2-3; D is unresolved. Trimming removed 0 bases from V and 1 base from J, with 11 bases in between. The CDR3 has 16 amino acids. Germline V gene lookup returns CDR1 ENHRY and CDR2 SYGVKD. The CDR3 loop reads CAISESKGSGTDTQYF. The CDR3 DNA follows: TGTGCCATCAGTGAGTCCAAGGGATCCGGCACAGATACGCAGTATTTT.

This rearrangement joins TRBV28 to TRBJ2-7; 10 positions agree with TRBD2. The CDR3 loop spans 18 amino acids. Germline lookup yields CDR1 MDHEN and CDR2 SYDVKM. The ends lost 6 bases at V and 2 bases at J; junction bases unmatched: 16. The CDR3 sequence: CASRPPGIAGGTTYEQYF. The DNA of the CDR3 is TGTGCCAGCAGACCCCCAGGGATAGCGGGAGGTACCACCTACGAGCAGTACTTC.

This clonotype was counted at least ten times. The chain is built from TRBV5-5 and TRBJ2-2; no clear D gene. Germline CDR1 is SGHKS and CDR2 is YYEKEE (reference sequence). CDR3 length: 15 residues. V was pared by 4 bases and J by 1 base, with 11 bases between. For the CDR3, the DNA is TGTGCCAGCAGCCCACGGACGGAGAACACCGGGGAGCTGTTTTTT. Protein: CASSPRTENTGELFF.

This clonotype occurred many times. V and J are TRBV5-1 and TRBJ1-6; no firm D call. CDR1 is SGHRS and CDR2 is YFSETQ in the germline V gene. The length of the CDR3 is 14 residues. Deletions cut 0 bases from V and 7 bases from J, with 8 bases between. The CDR3 here is CASSLANSNSPLHF. For the CDR3, the DNA is TGCGCCAGCAGCTTGGCCAACTCAAATTCACCCCTCCACTTT.

This clonotype was detected only a few times. The germline gene is not matched at one end of the junction; a read error may be the cause. This rearrangement joins TRBV3-1 to TRBJ1-1; maybe TRBD1 (6 bases). CDR3 size: 13 residues. Germline values: CDR1 LGHDT, CDR2 YNNKEL (reference sequence). This CDR3 reads CASSQGGHSEAFF. The DNA of the CDR3 is TGTGCCAGCAGTCAAGGGGGACACTCTGAAGCTTTCTTT.

This chain uses TRBV6-5 with TRBJ2-5; D is possibly TRBD2 (5 bases). The CDR3 has 14 residues. Trimming removed 2 bases at V and 7 bases at J, with 14 bases between. Germline V gene data show CDR1 as MNHEY and CDR2 as SVGAGI. Here the CDR3 reads CASSYQGYAGTQYF. DNA of the CDR3: TGTGCCAGCAGTTACCAAGGGTACGCGGGGACCCAGTACTTC.

This chain joins TRBV20-1 and TRBJ1-4, with D hard to call. The CDR3 extends over 12 amino acids. Trimming cost V 4 bases and J 8 bases, with 11 bases left between them. Germline CDR1 reads DFQATT; CDR2 reads SNEGSKA (reference sequence). The CDR3 region is CSATDPEEKLFF. As DNA, the CDR3 is TGCAGTGCTACGGACCCTGAGGAAAAACTGTTTTTT.

This clonotype has more than one count but fewer than ten. This chain joins TRBV29-1 and TRBJ1-5, with no clear D. Trimming left V 4 bases short and J 0 bases short, with 13 bases between. Germline V CDR1 and CDR2: SQVTM, ANQGSEA. The CDR3 covers 15 residues. CDR3 region: CSVAPGGGSNQPQHF. For the CDR3, the DNA is TGCAGCGTTGCACCGGGAGGCGGTAGCAATCAGCCCCAGCATTTT.

This clonotype was recorded a few times. The chain combines TRBV11-2 with TRBJ2-7; 8 bases are a match to TRBD2. The CDR3 is made up of 15 amino acids. Trimming took 0 bases from V and 6 from J; bases not matched to a gene: 7. The V gene's germline CDR1 is SGHAT and CDR2 FQNNGV. CDR3 in amino acids: CASSLEGGRRIEQYF. The CDR3 coding sequence is TGTGCCAGCAGCTTAGAGGGCGGGAGGAGGATCGAGCAGTACTTC.

This clonotype was seen only a few times. V and J are TRBV7-2 and TRBJ2-1; 12 nucleotides match TRBD2. Trimming at V came to 3 bases and at J to 2 bases, leaving 2 bases not matched to a gene. Germline CDR1 is SGHTA and CDR2 is FQGNSA. The CDR3 is 16 amino acids. The CDR3 nucleotides read TGTGCCAGCAGCTTGTCTAGCGGGGGGGCCTACAATGAGCAGTTCTTC. This codes for CASSLSSGGAYNEQFF.

The chain couples TRBV3-1 to TRBJ2-7; D not resolved. The CDR3 is 13 residues long. The germline gives CDR1 LGHDT, CDR2 YNNKEL (reference sequence). V lost 2 bases, J lost 0 bases, and 5 bases lay in between. CDR3 sequence: CASSQSHSYEQYF. The DNA for the CDR3 is TGTGCCAGCAGCCAAAGTCACTCCTACGAGCAGTACTTC.

This clonotype was detected only a few times. The CDR3 coding sequence is TGTGCCAGCAGCGTCAACGTCAGGGGAGAGACCCAGTACTTC. Amino acids: CASSVNVRGETQYF. The chain links TRBV7-2 to TRBJ2-5, with a tentative D call TRBD1 (6 bases). Trimming took off 5 bases at V and 4 bases at J, with 14 bases between the two ends. Germline CDR1 reads SGHTA; CDR2 reads FQGNSA. The CDR3 is 14 amino acids.

This clonotype was picked up a small number of times. The chain combines TRBV20-1 with TRBJ1-5, with a possible D match to TRBD1 (5 bases). This CDR3 is built from 12 residues. From germline, CDR1 is DFQATT and CDR2 SNEGSKA (reference sequence). V was pared by 3 bases and J by 7 bases, with 10 bases between. CDR3 DNA: TGCAGTGCTAGGGGGGGGGACCAGCCCCAGCATTTT. Translated: CSARGGDQPQHF.

The chain combines TRBV25-1 with TRBJ2-1; TRBD2 agrees at 13 bases. The CDR3 spans 15 residues. The V gene's germline CDR1 is MGHDK and CDR2 SYGVNS. J gave up 8 bases and V 8 bases, and 9 bases lay outside the gene matches. The CDR3 DNA follows: TGTGCCAGCCACCCTGGACTAGCGGGAGTTTATGAGCAGTTCTTC. Its protein is CASHPGLAGVYEQFF.

This CDR3 is CASSLVPGLAARVQYF. CDR3 coding DNA: TGTGCCAGCAGTTTGGTCCCGGGACTAGCGGCTAGGGTGCAGTACTTC. This chain uses TRBV28 with TRBJ2-7; 11 nucleotides agree with TRBD2. Germline V CDR1 and CDR2: MDHEN, SYDVKM. Trimming at V came to 3 bases and at J to 9 bases, leaving 13 bases not matched to a gene. The CDR3 has 16 amino acids.

This clonotype was counted a few times. The chain links TRBV4-2 to TRBJ2-5; a possible D gene is TRBD1 (5 bases). The CDR3 is 15 residues long. Trimming stripped 1 base from V and 5 bases from J, with 14 bases between. Germline V gene sequence: CDR1 LGHNA, CDR2 YNFKEQ. The CDR3 nucleotides are TGTGCCAGCAGCCAAGTTTCATCAGGGCGGGAGACCCAGTACTTC. The encoded protein is CASSQVSSGRETQYF.

V and J are TRBV4-3 and TRBJ1-2; possibly TRBD1 for D (5 bases). This CDR3 region has 17 residues. Germline V gene sequence: CDR1 LGHNA, CDR2 YSLEER. The V gene lost 0 bases and the J gene lost 3 bases, with 17 bases spanning the gap. The CDR3 coding sequence is TGCGCCAGCAGCCAAGATCCCGCCGGCAGGGATGACTATGGCTACACCTTC. Translation: CASSQDPAGRDDYGYTF.

This chain joins TRBV9 and TRBJ2-1; a weak D match, TRBD2 (5 bases). The length of the CDR3 is 16 residues. Germline CDR1 reads SGDLS; CDR2 reads YYNGEE. V was shortened by 0 bases and J by 4 bases, with 14 bases between the two germline ends. CDR3 region: CASSVGVQEAYNEQFF. DNA for the CDR3: TGTGCCAGCAGCGTAGGGGTGCAGGAGGCATACAATGAGCAGTTCTTC.

The gene calls are TRBV7-9 and TRBJ2-5; TRBD1 agrees at 11 bases. This CDR3 has 14 amino acids. Trimming removed 3 bases from V and 4 bases from J; junction bases left unmatched: 1. CDR1 is SEHNR and CDR2 is FQNEAQ in the germline V gene (reference sequence). The CDR3 loop reads CASSLDRGLETQYF. Here the CDR3 DNA reads TGTGCCAGCAGCTTGGACAGGGGGCTAGAGACCCAGTACTTC. Supplemented by reference TRBV7-9 and TRBJ2-5, the full variable domain reads DTGVSQNPRHKITKRGQNVTFRCDPISEHNRLYWYRQTLGQGPEFLTYFQNEAQLEKSRLLSDRFSAERPKGSFSTLEIQRTEQGDSAMYLCASSLDRGLETQYFGPGTRLLVL.

The chain joins TRBV9 to TRBJ2-7; TRBD2 matches 10 bases. Germline trimming cut 2 bases from V and 5 bases from J; bases unmatched to any gene: 7. Per the germline V gene, CDR1 is SGDLS and CDR2 is YYNGEE. CDR3 length equals 15 residues. This CDR3 is CASSVTSGNRNEQYF. The CDR3 coding sequence is TGTGCCAGCAGCGTCACTAGCGGGAACCGGAACGAGCAGTACTTC.